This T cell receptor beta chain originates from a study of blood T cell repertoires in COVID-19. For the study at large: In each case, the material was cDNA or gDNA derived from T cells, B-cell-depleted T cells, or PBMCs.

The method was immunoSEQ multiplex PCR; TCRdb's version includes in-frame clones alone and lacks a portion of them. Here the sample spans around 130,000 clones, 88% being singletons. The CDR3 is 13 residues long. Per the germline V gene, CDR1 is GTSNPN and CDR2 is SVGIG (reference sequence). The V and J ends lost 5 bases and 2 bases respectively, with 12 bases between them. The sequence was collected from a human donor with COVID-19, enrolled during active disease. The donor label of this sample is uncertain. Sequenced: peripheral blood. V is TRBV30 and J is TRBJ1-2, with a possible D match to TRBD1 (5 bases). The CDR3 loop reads CAWADISNYGYTF. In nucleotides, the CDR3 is TGTGCCTGGGCGGACATTTCAAACTATGGCTACACCTTC.